Following are 2 T cell receptor beta chains from one sample sequenced in a study of PD-1 blockade in classical Hodgkin lymphoma. Profiled with immunoSEQ multiplex PCR; TCRdb holds only in-frame clones, not every one. Among roughly 12,000 clones listed, about nine tenths were seen once. Each and every patient relapsed after autologous stem cell transplantation, and patients got differing brentuximab vedotin exposure. Thawed PBMCs were the source of CD4+ T cells, purified by magnetic negative selection. The sample was CD4+ T cells from blood, taken at baseline. All receptors come from a human donor with classical Hodgkin lymphoma.

This clone appeared once. The chain is built from TRBV5-1 and TRBJ2-3; perhaps TRBD2 as D (6 bases). Trimming stripped 5 bases from V and 0 bases from J, with 10 bases between. The CDR3 is made up of 14 amino acids. Germline CDR1 and CDR2: SGHRS and YFSETQ. The CDR3 reads CASRPGGSTDTQYF. The DNA for the CDR3 is TGCGCCAGCAGACCCGGGGGTAGCACAGATACGCAGTATTTT.

This chain uses TRBV5-4 with TRBJ2-1, with TRBD2 matching 10 bases. Germline V gene sequence: CDR1 SGHNT, CDR2 YYREEE (reference sequence). The V segment lost 4 bases and the J segment 1 base; nucleotides outside the gene matches: 5. CDR3 length equals 16 residues. DNA for the CDR3: TGTGCCAGCAGCCCGGGGGGACTAGCGTCCTACAATGAGCAGTTCTTC. The encoded protein is CASSPGGLASYNEQFF. Full variable domain (remainder filled in from reference TRBV5-4 and TRBJ2-1): ETGVTQSPTHLIKTRGQQVTLRCSSQSGHNTVSWYQQALGQGPQFIFQYYREEENGRGNFPPRFSGLQFPNYSSELNVNALELDDSALYLCASSPGGLASYNEQFFGPGTRLTVL.